One sample yielded the 28 T cell receptor beta chains listed below, sequenced in a study of cytomegalovirus exposure and HLA in healthy donors (dated by TCRdb to the late 2010s). The library was prepared using the immunoSEQ multiplex PCR assay. For the multiplex PCR, a mixture combining 60 forward primers for TCR Vbeta segments and 13 reverse primers for TCR Jbeta segments was used. Drawn from immuneACCESS, this table holds only the in-frame rearrangements with V and J called that TCRdb kept. Clones are partly lost; checked studies trace under half to an unresolved V gene and leave the rest unexplained. Within this sample are 85,000 to 120,000 clones, with about 64% of them counted one time only. The top ten clonotypes cover about 2.5% of the sample. The sequenced sample consisted of PBMCs. The source of these receptors is a female donor in good health and CMV-seronegative.

The V and J genes are TRBV30 and TRBJ2-1; the D gene is possibly TRBD2 (6 bases). This CDR3 has 15 residues. Germline CDR1 is GTSNPN and CDR2 is SVGIG (reference sequence). Trimming left V 1 base short and J 5 bases short, with 15 bases between. CDR3 DNA sequence: TGTGCCTGGAGTGGCGCGAGCGGGCTCGACAATGAGCAGTTCTTC. Protein sequence: CAWSGASGLDNEQFF.

Written as DNA, the CDR3 is TGTGCCTTGCGGACAGGGGCCTACGAGCAGTACTTC. Translated: CALRTGAYEQYF. The genes are TRBV30 and TRBJ2-7; 9 bases are a match to TRBD1. V lost 7 bases, J lost 2 bases, and 3 bases stayed unmatched. Germline V gene lookup returns CDR1 GTSNPN and CDR2 SVGIG (reference sequence). The CDR3 totals 12 residues.

The chain is built from TRBV5-1 and TRBJ2-7; 16 bases are shared with TRBD2. Germline V gives CDR1 SGHRS, CDR2 YFSETQ. V shed 0 bases, J shed 4 bases, and the junction held 4 bases outside the gene matches. CDR3 size: 17 residues. CDR3 bases: TGCGCCAGCAGCTTGGAGGGACTAGCGGGAGGGCTGTACGAGCAGTACTTC. Its protein is CASSLEGLAGGLYEQYF.

In the case of this clone: Other DNA sequences from this sample encode an identical CDR3 as well. The chain employs TRBV18 and TRBJ2-7; D is undetermined. The V end lost 3 bases, the J end lost 0 bases, and 3 bases lay between the germline ends. This CDR3 is 12 amino acids long. From germline, CDR1 is KGHSH and CDR2 LQKENI. The CDR3 DNA reads as TGTGCCAGCTCACCTAGCTCCTACGAGCAGTACTTC. This sequence encodes CASSPSSYEQYF.

The chain links TRBV5-1 to TRBJ1-2; TRBD1 matches 8 bases. V was clipped by 3 bases and J by 8 bases; unmatched bases: 12. Germline CDR1 reads SGHRS; CDR2 reads YFSETQ. The CDR3 runs to 15 residues. The CDR3 is CASSSQAGTGEGYTF. The CDR3, as DNA: TGCGCCAGCAGCTCCCAGGCCGGGACAGGAGAAGGCTACACCTTC.

This clone was seen once. This sequence joins TRBV7-2 and TRBJ2-6; tentative D call: TRBD2 (5 bases). V lost 5 bases to trimming and J lost 0 bases, with 14 bases between them. CDR1 and CDR2 from the germline V gene are SGHTA and FQGNSA. This CDR3 comprises 17 residues. CDR3 region: CASSPQAGVSGANVLTF. The CDR3 bases are TGTGCCAGCAGCCCCCAAGCCGGGGTCTCTGGGGCCAACGTCCTGACTTTC.

The chain couples TRBV7-2 to TRBJ2-1; no definite D call. The ends were cut back, 5 bases at V and 0 bases at J, with 8 bases in the middle. This CDR3 contains 14 residues. CDR1 is SGHTA and CDR2 is FQGNSA in the germline V gene. The CDR3 loop is CASSRSPSYNEQFF. The CDR3 DNA reads as TGTGCCAGCAGCCGTAGCCCCTCCTACAATGAGCAGTTCTTC.

The rearrangement uses TRBV7-9 and TRBJ1-2; 7 bases are a match to TRBD1. Germline CDR1 SEHNR, CDR2 FQNEAQ (reference sequence). The CDR3 contains 15 residues. After removal of 5 bases from V and 4 bases from J, the junction contained 10 bases not matched to a gene. CDR3: CASSRTGATIYGYTF. The CDR3 region has the DNA TGTGCCAGCAGCCGAACAGGGGCCACAATCTATGGCTACACCTTC.

The chain combines TRBV5-1 with TRBJ2-2; TRBD2 is a possible D gene (6 bases). This CDR3 comprises 14 residues. V lost 4 bases and J lost 6, with 13 bases in between. CDR1 and CDR2 (germline): SGHRS, YFSETQ. The CDR3 DNA reads TGCGCCAGCAGCCTTCGGGACTCCGCCGGGGAGCTGTTTTTT. Translating it yields CASSLRDSAGELFF.

A single count supports this clone. V and J are TRBV19 and TRBJ1-2; no firm D call. The V end lost 6 bases, the J end lost 2 bases, and 10 bases lay between the germline ends. Germline-derived CDR1 and CDR2 are LNHDA and SQIVND (reference sequence). The CDR3 has 13 residues. The CDR3 reads CASRRERNYGYTF. The CDR3 DNA is TGTGCCAGTAGGAGGGAGAGAAACTATGGCTACACCTTC.

The chain joins TRBV7-9 to TRBJ2-7, with no clear D. Trimming cost V 4 bases and J 3 bases, with 10 bases left between them. CDR3 length: 13 residues. The germline V gene encodes CDR1 SEHNR and CDR2 FQNEAQ (reference sequence). CDR3 in DNA: TGTGCCAGCAGCTCAGGCCGCCACTACGAGCAGTACTTC. It encodes CASSSGRHYEQYF.

The J gene is TRBJ2-2, the V gene TRBV27; no clear D. V shed 3 bases and J shed 2 bases, with 4 bases lying between them. Germline V gene data show CDR1 as MNHEY and CDR2 as SMNVEV (reference sequence). The CDR3 runs to 13 residues. In DNA, the CDR3 is TGTGCCAGCAGTTTCCATAACACCGGGGAGCTGTTTTTT. Encoded protein: CASSFHNTGELFF.

V gene TRBV27 combines with J gene TRBJ2-3; perhaps TRBD2 as D (6 bases). From germline, CDR1 is MNHEY and CDR2 SMNVEV (reference sequence). V lost 10 bases and J lost 4, with 15 bases in between. CDR3 length: 13 amino acids. The CDR3 loop is CATVVRGADTQYF. In DNA, the CDR3 is TGTGCCACCGTCGTCCGCGGGGCAGATACGCAGTATTTT.

The CDR3 spells CASRQEKLFF. CDR3 nucleotides: TGTGCCAGCAGACAGGAAAAACTGTTTTTT. The gene calls are TRBV28 and TRBJ1-4; D gene uncertain. The CDR3 runs 10 residues. Germline V gene data show CDR1 as MDHEN and CDR2 as SYDVKM. Trimming shortened V by 6 bases and J by 8 bases, and 4 bases separated the two germline ends. The full variable domain, rest sourced from reference TRBV28 and TRBJ1-4, is DVKVTQSSRYLVKRTGEKVFLECVQDMDHENMFWYRQDPGLGLRLIYFSYDVKMKEKGDIPEGYSVSREKKERFSLILESASTNQTSMYLCASRQEKLFFGSGTQLSVL.

The chain uses TRBV6-5 and TRBJ1-1; 7 bases agree with TRBD1. Germline assignment: CDR1 MNHEY and CDR2 SVGAGI. V lost 4 bases to trimming and J lost 2 bases; unmatched junction nucleotides: 10. CDR3 length equals 16 residues. Here the CDR3 reads CASSSPGQAQNTEAFF. In nucleotides, the CDR3 is TGTGCCAGCAGTTCCCCTGGACAGGCTCAAAACACTGAAGCTTTCTTT.

The chain uses TRBV6-5 and TRBJ2-5; no firm D call. The CDR3 has 11 residues. The V gene's germline CDR1 is MNHEY and CDR2 SVGAGI. Deletions cut 6 bases from V and 7 bases from J, with 9 bases between. The CDR3 coding sequence is TGTGCCAGCAGCCAACGAGGGACCCAGTACTTC. This codes for CASSQRGTQYF.

The chain has TRBV29-1 and TRBJ2-3; 11 bases are a match to TRBD2. V lost 5 bases to trimming and J lost 3 bases; unmatched junction nucleotides: 4. The CDR3 length is 14 residues. Per the germline V gene, CDR1 is SQVTM and CDR2 is ANQGSEA. The chain's CDR3 is CSVRTSGRTDTQYF. The CDR3, as DNA: TGCAGCGTTCGGACTAGCGGGCGAACAGATACGCAGTATTTT.

The V and J genes are TRBV5-1 and TRBJ2-7; 7 bases are a match to TRBD1. V was pared by 0 bases and J by 2 bases, with 5 bases of the junction left unmatched. This CDR3 contains 15 residues. The germline V gene has CDR1 SGHRS and CDR2 YFSETQ. CDR3: CASSLERQGPYEQYF. The CDR3 DNA reads TGCGCCAGCAGCTTGGAGAGACAGGGACCCTACGAGCAGTACTTC.

As regards this clone: The DNA is left out, because the CDR3 cannot be placed on it with certainty; the CDR3 is given as TCRdb lists it. The rearrangement links TRBV12-1 to TRBJ1-5; the table assigns TRBD1, which was not confirmed against the DNA. TRBV12-1 has pseudogene status. The CDR3 numbers 18 amino acids, ends counted. CDR3 in amino acids: CASSFVGTGNFSNQPQHF.

The V call is TRBV2, the J call TRBJ2-3; maybe TRBD2 (6 bases). The germline CDR1 and CDR2 sequences are SNHLY and FYNNEI. CDR3 length: 14 residues. Trimming pared 3 bases from V and 3 bases from J, leaving 10 bases between. CDR3 sequence (DNA): TGTGCCAGCAGTGAGGCAGGGAGGACAGATACGCAGTATTTT. This codes for CASSEAGRTDTQYF.

The rearrangement uses TRBV18 and TRBJ2-5, with 13 bases lining up with TRBD2. There are 18 residues in the CDR3. The germline gives CDR1 KGHSH, CDR2 LQKENI. Trimming removed 0 bases from V and 2 bases from J; junction bases left unmatched: 6. In DNA, the CDR3 is TGTGCCAGCTCACCACCTCGTACTAGCGGGAGGGGGCAAGAGACCCAGTACTTC. Translated: CASSPPRTSGRGQETQYF.

The J gene is TRBJ2-7, the V gene TRBV5-1; possible D gene TRBD2, 6 bases. The CDR3 spans 17 residues. Trimming cost V 6 bases and J 6 bases, with 28 bases left between them. From germline, CDR1 is SGHRS and CDR2 YFSETQ. The CDR3 nucleotides read TGCGCCAGCAAGACCCGAACGGGCGGGATAAACGGAGGCGAGCAGTACTTC. Protein: CASKTRTGGINGGEQYF.

This clone was recorded a few times. CDR3 amino acids: CASSPRLAGGGFGSTDTQYF. The DNA for the CDR3 is TGTGCCAGCAGCCCAAGACTAGCGGGAGGGGGATTCGGCAGCACAGATACGCAGTATTTT. The chain has TRBV7-8 and TRBJ2-3, with TRBD2 matching 14 bases. Unmatched junction bases numbered 13, after V lost 5 bases and J lost 0 bases. CDR3 length: 20 residues. Looked up from germline, CDR1 is SGHVS and CDR2 is FQNEAQ. The full variable domain, with the rest looked up from reference TRBV7-8 and TRBJ2-3, is GAGVSQSPRYKVAKRGQDVALRCDPISGHVSLFWYQQALGQGPEFLTYFQNEAQLDKSGLPSDRFFAERPEGSVSTLKIQRTQQEDSAVYLCASSPRLAGGGFGSTDTQYFGPGTRLTVL.

This rearrangement joins TRBV27 to TRBJ1-2; 8 nucleotides line up with TRBD1. V lost 5 bases to trimming and J lost 8 bases; unmatched junction nucleotides: 13. Per germline, CDR1 MNHEY and CDR2 SMNVEV (reference sequence). This CDR3 has 15 residues. The CDR3 sequence is CASSPQGAQALGYTF. For the CDR3, the DNA is TGTGCCAGCAGTCCGCAGGGGGCGCAAGCGTTAGGCTACACCTTC.

This clone appeared once. The V call is TRBV5-1, the J call TRBJ2-2, with 11 bases that match TRBD2. The V gene end was trimmed by 4 bases and the J gene end by 5 bases; junction bases not matched to a gene: 10. Looked up from germline, CDR1 is SGHRS and CDR2 is YFSETQ. There are 17 residues in the CDR3. The CDR3 DNA reads TGCGCCAGCAGCCCCTTAGCGGGAGGGCCTTCTACCGGGGAGCTGTTTTTT. This codes for CASSPLAGGPSTGELFF.

The chain has TRBV19 and TRBJ1-2; a possible D gene is TRBD1 (6 bases). This CDR3 is built from 14 residues. Trimming left V 10 bases short and J 5 bases short, with 20 bases between. Germline V gene sequence: CDR1 LNHDA, CDR2 SQIVND (reference sequence). The CDR3 region has the DNA TGTGCCACGAGGCCGGGGGGGGCAAAGTATGGCTACACCTTC. As protein: CATRPGGAKYGYTF.

The rearrangement links TRBV6-5 to TRBJ1-1; perhaps TRBD1 as D (6 bases). CDR1 and CDR2 from the germline V gene are MNHEY and SVGAGI. Trimming stripped 6 bases from V and 3 bases from J, with 14 bases between. There are 14 residues in the CDR3. The CDR3 loop is CASSPGQKDTEAFF. DNA for the CDR3: TGTGCCAGCAGCCCAGGACAGAAGGACACTGAAGCTTTCTTT.

The chain has TRBV6-5 and TRBJ1-1; maybe TRBD1 (5 bases). Germline V gene sequence: CDR1 MNHEY, CDR2 SVGAGI. V shed 5 bases and J shed 14 bases, with 18 bases lying between them. The CDR3 has 12 residues. Here the CDR3 DNA reads TGTGCCAGCAGTACAACCGGGACCGGAGGGTTCTTT. Translated: CASSTTGTGGFF.